The sequence of this TCR beta chain was determined in a study of blood T cell repertoires in COVID-19. Study information: There were acute and convalescent COVID-19 samples, and they came from the United States, Italy and Spain. Nucleic acid was either cDNA or gDNA, and it came from T cells, B-cell-depleted T cells, or PBMCs.

Germline V lookup: CDR1 SGHAT, CDR2 FQDESV (reference sequence). V was shortened by 5 bases and J by 4 bases, with 8 bases between the two germline ends. CDR3 size: 12 residues. In the original workflow: Amplified reference gene primers provided the basis for estimating nucleated cell counts. The protocol was immunoSEQ multiplex PCR, while the TCRdb copy is restricted to in-frame clones and leaves out a portion. The V and J calls and the clone size are those of that table, but D and trimming were determined from the DNA. The sample contains some 150,000 clones, 81% of which appear only once. This TCR derives from a human donor with acute or convalescent COVID-19. The donor label of this sample is uncertain. The specimen sequenced was peripheral blood. This chain joins TRBV11-1 and TRBJ1-1; weak D call: TRBD1 (5 bases). The CDR3 protein is CASSIRGTEAFF. DNA of the CDR3: TGTGCCAGCAGCATAAGGGGCACTGAAGCTTTCTTT.